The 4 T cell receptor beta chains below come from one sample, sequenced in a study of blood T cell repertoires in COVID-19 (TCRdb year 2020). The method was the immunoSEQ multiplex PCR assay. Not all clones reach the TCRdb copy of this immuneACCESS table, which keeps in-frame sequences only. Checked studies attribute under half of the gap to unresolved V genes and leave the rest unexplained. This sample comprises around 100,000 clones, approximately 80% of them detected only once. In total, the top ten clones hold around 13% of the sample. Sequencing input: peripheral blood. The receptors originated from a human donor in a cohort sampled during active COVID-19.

In nucleotides, the CDR3 is TGTGCCAGCAGCGCGGGGGGCGCGCTCTCTGGGGCCAACGTCCTGACTTTC. This encodes CASSAGGALSGANVLTF. V and J are TRBV5-4 and TRBJ2-6; 8 bases line up with TRBD2. The CDR3 has 17 amino acids. Trimming at V came to 4 bases and at J to 0 bases, leaving 6 bases not matched to a gene. From germline, CDR1 is SGHNT and CDR2 YYREEE (reference sequence).

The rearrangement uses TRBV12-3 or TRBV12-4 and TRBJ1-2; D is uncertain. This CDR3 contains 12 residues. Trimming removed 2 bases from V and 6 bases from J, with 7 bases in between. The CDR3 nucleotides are TGTGCCAGCAGTTTAATGGGCAATGGCTACACCTTC. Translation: CASSLMGNGYTF.

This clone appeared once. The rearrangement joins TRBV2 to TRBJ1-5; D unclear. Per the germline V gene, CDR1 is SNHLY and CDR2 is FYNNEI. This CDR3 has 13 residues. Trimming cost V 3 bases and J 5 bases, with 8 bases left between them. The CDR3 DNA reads TGTGCCAGCAGTGAGCTGAGGGATCAGCCCCAGCATTTT. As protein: CASSELRDQPQHF.

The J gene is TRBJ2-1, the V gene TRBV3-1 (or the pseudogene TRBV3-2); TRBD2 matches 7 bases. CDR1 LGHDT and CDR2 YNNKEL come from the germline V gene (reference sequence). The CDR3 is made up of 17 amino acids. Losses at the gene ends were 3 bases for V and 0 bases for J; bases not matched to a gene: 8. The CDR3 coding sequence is TGTGCCAGCAGCCACGGGACCCGCGGGAGCTCCTACAATGAGCAGTTCTTC. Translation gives CASSHGTRGSSYNEQFF.